This T cell receptor beta chain was obtained from a study of blood T cell repertoires in COVID-19. TCRdb's copy holds only in-frame clones and misses some; the assay was immunoSEQ multiplex PCR. The sample shows approximately 50,000 clones, around 86% of them seen only once. CDR1 is MNHNY, CDR2 SVGAGI, per germline (reference sequence). The CDR3 spans 13 residues. Trimming pared 8 bases from V and 2 bases from J, leaving 12 bases between. This receptor was identified in a human donor in a cohort sampled during active COVID-19. The rearrangement links TRBV6-6 to TRBJ1-1, with D hard to call. The specimen was peripheral blood. CDR3: CASGTGSNTEAFF. The DNA for the CDR3 is TGTGCCAGCGGAACCGGGTCTAACACTGAAGCTTTCTTT.